This T cell receptor (beta chain) was retrieved from a study of shared clonotypes between healthy human individuals. Regarding the study as a whole: Generally, naive subsets came out with larger estimated richness than memory subsets.

Generated by immunoSEQ multiplex PCR, the TCRdb table keeps only in-frame clones and is missing some. The sample has around 1,900,000 clones; 93% are singletons. CD45RO-negative, CCR7-selected cells formed the naive CD8 fraction, which excluded terminally differentiated effector memory CD45RA+ cells. This CDR3 comprises 16 residues. Germline V gives CDR1 LNHDA, CDR2 SQIVND (reference sequence). V was trimmed by 4 bases and J by 0 bases, leaving 13 bases between them. Concerning this clone: Antigen unknown.

The sequenced sample was naive CD8+ T cells from PBMCs. The chain couples TRBV19 to TRBJ1-5, with D unresolved. This receptor was taken from a man younger than 30 in good health. Some clones in this sample may be carry-over from other donors' samples. CDR3 sequence (DNA): TGTGCCAGTAGTAAAATGATAACTTATAGCAATCAGCCCCAGCATTTT. Translating gives CASSKMITYSNQPQHF.